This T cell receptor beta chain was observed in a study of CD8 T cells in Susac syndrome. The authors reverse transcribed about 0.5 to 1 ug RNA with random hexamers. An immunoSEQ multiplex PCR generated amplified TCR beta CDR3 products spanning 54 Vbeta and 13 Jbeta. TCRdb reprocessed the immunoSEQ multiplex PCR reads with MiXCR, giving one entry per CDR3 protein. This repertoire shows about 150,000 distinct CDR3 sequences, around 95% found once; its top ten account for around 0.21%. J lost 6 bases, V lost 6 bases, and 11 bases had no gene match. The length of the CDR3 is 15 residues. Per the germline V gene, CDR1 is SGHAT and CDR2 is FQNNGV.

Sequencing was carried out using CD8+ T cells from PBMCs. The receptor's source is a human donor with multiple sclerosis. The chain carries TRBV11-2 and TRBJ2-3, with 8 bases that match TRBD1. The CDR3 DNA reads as TGTGCCAGCAGGTTCCGGGACAGGCTCCTCGATACGCAGTATTTT. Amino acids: CASRFRDRLLDTQYF. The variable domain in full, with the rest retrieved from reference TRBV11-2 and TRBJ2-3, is EAGVAQSPRYKIIEKRQSVAFWCNPISGHATLYWYQQILGQGPKLLIQFQNNGVVDDSQLPKDRFSAERLKGVDSTLKIQPAKLEDSAVYLCASRFRDRLLDTQYFGPGTRLTVL.